The 2 T cell receptor beta chains below come from one sample, sequenced in a study of blood T cell repertoires in COVID-19. The protocol was immunoSEQ multiplex PCR, while the TCRdb copy is restricted to in-frame clones and leaves out a portion. This sample has under 200,000 clones, with roughly 93% found just once. The sequenced material came from peripheral blood. The origin of the receptors is a man between 18 and 35 years old with COVID-19, enrolled during active disease.

The chain uses TRBV7-9 and TRBJ2-3; TRBD2 aligns across 13 bases. This CDR3 has 17 amino acids. Germline V lookup: CDR1 SEHNR, CDR2 FQNEAQ (reference sequence). V shed 5 bases and J 4 bases; nucleotides not matched to a gene: 9. The CDR3 reads CASSPDFGLAGADTQYF. The CDR3 DNA follows: TGTGCCAGCAGCCCAGACTTTGGACTAGCGGGAGCAGATACGCAGTATTTT.

This clone was detected once. J is TRBJ1-1 and V is TRBV4-3; TRBD1 is a possible D gene (5 bases). This CDR3 region has 15 residues. Trimming cost V 1 base and J 1 base, with 10 bases left between them. Germline lookup yields CDR1 LGHNA and CDR2 YSLEER. CDR3 coding DNA: TGCGCCAGCAGCCAAGGGAGGAGGGGGAACACTGAAGCTTTCTTT. Its protein is CASSQGRRGNTEAFF.